A single TCR beta chain is shown here with its context. The antigen is not known. Data came from immunoSEQ multiplex PCR; TCRdb stores just in-frame clones and leaves some out. The sample gives tens of thousands of clones, approximately 83% of which show up once; 5.5% to 7% is in the top ten. V gave up 8 bases and J gave up 12 bases; unmatched junction bases: 8. The CDR3 spans 12 residues. The germline V gene has CDR1 SNHLY and CDR2 FYNNEI. This sample was taken from a study of T cells in localized non-small cell lung cancer. Whole-study findings and limits: Heterogeneity cannot be ruled out, as sequencing used one tumor region only. Longer overall survival was seen with higher T cell density measured in blood.

The specimen was peripheral blood, collected before any cancer treatment. The chain combines TRBV2 with TRBJ1-4, with 8 bases matching TRBD1. The sequence derives from a man aged 40-75 years with stage I lung adenocarcinoma. The CDR3 spells CASQDREDQLFF. The CDR3 DNA follows: TGTGCCAGCCAGGACAGGGAGGATCAACTGTTTTTT.